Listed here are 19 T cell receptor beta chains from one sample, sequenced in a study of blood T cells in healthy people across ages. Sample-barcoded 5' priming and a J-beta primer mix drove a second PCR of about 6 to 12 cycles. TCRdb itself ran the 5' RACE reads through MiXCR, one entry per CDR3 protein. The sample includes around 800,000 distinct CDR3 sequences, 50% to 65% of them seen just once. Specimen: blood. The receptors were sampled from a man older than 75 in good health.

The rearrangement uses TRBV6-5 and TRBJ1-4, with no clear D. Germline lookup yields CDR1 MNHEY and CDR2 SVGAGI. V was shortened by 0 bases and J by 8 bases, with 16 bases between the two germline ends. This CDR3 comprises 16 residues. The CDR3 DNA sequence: TGTGCCAGCAGTTACTCCTATAATCGCCGTGAGGAAAAACTGTTTTTT. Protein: CASSYSYNRREEKLFF.

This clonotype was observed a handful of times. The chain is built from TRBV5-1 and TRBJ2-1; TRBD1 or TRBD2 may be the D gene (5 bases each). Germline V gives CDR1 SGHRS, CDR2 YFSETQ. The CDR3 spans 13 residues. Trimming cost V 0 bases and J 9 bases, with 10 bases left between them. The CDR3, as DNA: TGCGCCAGCAGCTTGGTTCGGGGCAGTGAGCAGTTCTTC. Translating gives CASSLVRGSEQFF.

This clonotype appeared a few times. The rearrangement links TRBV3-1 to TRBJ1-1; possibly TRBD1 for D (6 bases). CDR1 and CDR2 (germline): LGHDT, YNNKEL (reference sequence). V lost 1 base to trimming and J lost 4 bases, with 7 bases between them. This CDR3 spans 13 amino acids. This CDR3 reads CASSQGGATEAFF. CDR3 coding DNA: TGTGCCAGCAGCCAAGGGGGGGCCACTGAAGCTTTCTTT.

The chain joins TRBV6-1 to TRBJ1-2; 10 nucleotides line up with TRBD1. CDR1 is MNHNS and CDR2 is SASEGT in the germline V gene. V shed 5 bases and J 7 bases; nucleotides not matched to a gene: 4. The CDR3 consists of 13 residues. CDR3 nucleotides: TGTGCCAGCAGTCCAGACAGGGGGCTTGGCTACACCTTC. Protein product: CASSPDRGLGYTF.

CDR3 coding DNA: TGTGCCAGCAGCCTCGGGGCAGGGAGGGGGACTGAAGCTTTCTTT. This sequence encodes CASSLGAGRGTEAFF. The gene calls are TRBV7-9 and TRBJ1-1; D is possibly TRBD1 (6 bases). There are 15 residues in the CDR3. The germline V gene has CDR1 SEHNR and CDR2 FQNEAQ (reference sequence). Trimming took off 5 bases at V and 5 bases at J, with 18 bases between the two ends.

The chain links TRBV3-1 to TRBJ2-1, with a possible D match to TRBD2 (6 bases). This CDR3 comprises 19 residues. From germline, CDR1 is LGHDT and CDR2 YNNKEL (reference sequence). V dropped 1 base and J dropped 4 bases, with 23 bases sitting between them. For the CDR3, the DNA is TGTGCCAGCAGCCAAGCCCGGCGTGCGGGGAGGCTGGGTTACAATGAGCAGTTCTTC. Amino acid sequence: CASSQARRAGRLGYNEQFF.

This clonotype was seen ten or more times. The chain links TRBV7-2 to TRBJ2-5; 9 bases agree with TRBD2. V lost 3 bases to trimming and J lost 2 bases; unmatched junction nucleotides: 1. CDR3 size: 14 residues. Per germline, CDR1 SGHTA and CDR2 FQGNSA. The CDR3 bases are TGTGCCAGCAGCTTTAGCGGGAGACAAGAGACCCAGTACTTC. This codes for CASSFSGRQETQYF.

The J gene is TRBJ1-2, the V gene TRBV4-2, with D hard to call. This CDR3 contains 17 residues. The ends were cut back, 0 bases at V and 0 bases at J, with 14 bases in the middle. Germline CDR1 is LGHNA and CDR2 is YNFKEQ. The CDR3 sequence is CASSQDLPGGSNYGYTF. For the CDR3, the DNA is TGTGCCAGCAGCCAAGATTTACCAGGAGGGTCTAACTATGGCTACACCTTC.

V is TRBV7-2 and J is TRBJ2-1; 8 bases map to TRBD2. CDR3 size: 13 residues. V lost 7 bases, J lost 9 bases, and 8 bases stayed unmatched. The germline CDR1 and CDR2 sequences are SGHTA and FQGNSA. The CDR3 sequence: CASNSLGGAEQFF. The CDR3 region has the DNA TGTGCCAGCAACTCCCTCGGGGGGGCTGAGCAGTTCTTC.

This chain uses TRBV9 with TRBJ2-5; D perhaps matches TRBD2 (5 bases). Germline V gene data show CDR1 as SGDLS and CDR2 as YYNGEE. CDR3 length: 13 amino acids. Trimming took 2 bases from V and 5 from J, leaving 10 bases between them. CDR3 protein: CASSVRPGETQYF. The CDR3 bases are TGTGCCAGCAGCGTTAGGCCGGGGGAGACCCAGTACTTC.

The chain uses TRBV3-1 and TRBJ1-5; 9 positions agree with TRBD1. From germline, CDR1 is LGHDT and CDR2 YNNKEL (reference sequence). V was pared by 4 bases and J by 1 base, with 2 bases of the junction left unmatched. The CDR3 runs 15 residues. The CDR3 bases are TGTGCCAGCAGCCGACAGGGGGTAAGCAATCAGCCCCAGCATTTT. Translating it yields CASSRQGVSNQPQHF.

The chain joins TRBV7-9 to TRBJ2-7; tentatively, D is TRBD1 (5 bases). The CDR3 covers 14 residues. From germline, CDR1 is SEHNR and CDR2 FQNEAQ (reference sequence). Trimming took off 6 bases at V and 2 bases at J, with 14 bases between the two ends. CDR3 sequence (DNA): TGTGCCAGCAGACCCGACAGAGCGACCTACGAGCAGTACTTC. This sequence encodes CASRPDRATYEQYF.

DNA of the CDR3: TGTGCCAGCAGTAGACTAGCGGGAGAGGGGTTCTTC. Translating gives CASSRLAGEGFF. This rearrangement joins TRBV5-5 to TRBJ2-1; 12 bases match TRBD2. J gave up 15 bases and V 5 bases, and 6 bases lay outside the gene matches. The V gene's germline CDR1 is SGHKS and CDR2 YYEKEE (reference sequence). CDR3 length: 12 residues. Full variable domain (rest looked up from reference TRBV5-5 and TRBJ2-1): DAGVTQSPTHLIKTRGQQVTLRCSPISGHKSVSWYQQVLGQGPQFIFQYYEKEERGRGNFPDRFSARQFPNYSSELNVNALLLGDSALYLCASSRLAGEGFFGPGTRLTVL.

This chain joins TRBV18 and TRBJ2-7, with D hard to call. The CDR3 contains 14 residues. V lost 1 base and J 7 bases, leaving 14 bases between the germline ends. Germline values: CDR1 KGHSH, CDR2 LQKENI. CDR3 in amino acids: CASSPQHLITEQYF. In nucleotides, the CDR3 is TGTGCCAGCTCACCACAGCATCTTATCACGGAGCAGTACTTC.

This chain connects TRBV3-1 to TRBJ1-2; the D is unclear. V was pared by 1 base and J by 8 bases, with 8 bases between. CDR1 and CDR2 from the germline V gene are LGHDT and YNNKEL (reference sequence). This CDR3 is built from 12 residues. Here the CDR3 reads CASSQVPIGYTF. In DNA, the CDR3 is TGTGCCAGCAGCCAAGTTCCGATAGGCTACACCTTC.

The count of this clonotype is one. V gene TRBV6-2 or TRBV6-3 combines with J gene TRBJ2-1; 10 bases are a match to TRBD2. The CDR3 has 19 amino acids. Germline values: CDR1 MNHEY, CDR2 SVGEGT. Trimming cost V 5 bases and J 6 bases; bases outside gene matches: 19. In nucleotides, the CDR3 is TGTGCCAGCAGTCCCCCCCTAGCGGGAGCCTTCCTTACACGCAATGAGCAGTTCTTC. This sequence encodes CASSPPLAGAFLTRNEQFF.

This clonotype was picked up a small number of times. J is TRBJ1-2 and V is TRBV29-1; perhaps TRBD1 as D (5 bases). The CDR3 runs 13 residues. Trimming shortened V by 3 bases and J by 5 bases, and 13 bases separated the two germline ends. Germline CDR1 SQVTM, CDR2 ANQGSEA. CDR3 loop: CSVESPEGYGYTF. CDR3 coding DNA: TGCAGCGTTGAGAGCCCGGAGGGGTATGGCTACACCTTC. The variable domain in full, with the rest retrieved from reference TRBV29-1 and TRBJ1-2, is SAVISQKPSRDICQRGTSLTIQCQVDSQVTMMFWYRQQPGQSLTLIATANQGSEATYESGFVIDKFPISRPNLTFSTLTVSNMSPEDSSIYLCSVESPEGYGYTFGSGTRLTVV.

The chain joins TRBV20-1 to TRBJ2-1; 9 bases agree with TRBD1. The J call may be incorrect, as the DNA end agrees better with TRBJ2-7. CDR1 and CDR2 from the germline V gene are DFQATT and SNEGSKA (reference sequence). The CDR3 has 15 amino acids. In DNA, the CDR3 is TGCAGTGCTAGAGACCTACGACAGGGGGTAGACGAGCAGTACTTC. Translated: CSARDLRQGVDEQYF.

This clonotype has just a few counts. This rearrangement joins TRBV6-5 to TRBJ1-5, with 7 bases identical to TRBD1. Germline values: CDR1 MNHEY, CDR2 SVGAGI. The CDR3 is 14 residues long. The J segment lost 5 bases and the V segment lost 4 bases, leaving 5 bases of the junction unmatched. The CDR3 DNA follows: TGTGCCAGCAGTTCTCGACAGGGCCATCAGCCCCAGCATTTT. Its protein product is CASSSRQGHQPQHF.